This entry features one T cell receptor beta chain sequence. Its antigen specificity is not known. Per-base quality was not reported, and no clone a single base away is much larger than it. This record belongs to a study of T cell repertoires in cytomegalovirus infection (dated by TCRdb to about 2019). Looking at the study overall: The peptide stimulations were aimed at well-studied HLA-B-restricted epitopes as well as recently identified HLA-C-restricted CMV epitopes, whose presentation resists viral immunomodulation. Donor HLA type was relevant to the analysis, as public TCR beta signatures indicated carriage of CMV infection together with the matching HLA type. Findings and caveats that apply to the study as a whole: Carriers of CMV infection plus the relevant HLA type were discriminated by the cumulative frequency of public TCR beta family members in the study cohort and in an independent approximately 360-donor cohort. The ex vivo response was dominated by HLA-C-restricted CMV-specific TCR beta clonotypes, which also provided the single most frequent clonotype in two of eight donors.

Instrument on record: Illumina HiSeq 1500. TCRdb reprocessing: public reads trimmed at Q25 with fastp, clones called with MiXCR, in-frame beta chains kept. For every CDR3 protein sequence, its rows merge into one entry that carries the most common genes and DNA. The table for this sample lists about 110,000 distinct CDR3 sequences; 35% to 50% of them were counted only once. The ten top clones hold about 76% of the sample. This sample's treatment or condition label indicates: in vitro stimulation with specific CMV peptide epitopes to enrich CMV-specific T cells. V has 1 base trimmed and J has 5 bases trimmed; junction bases matching no gene number 4. The germline V gene sets CDR1 to MDHEN and CDR2 to SYDVKM. Its CDR3 holds 16 amino acids, cysteine through phenylalanine. The only DNA kept is the CDR3, 48 bases in frame from the first base.

The specimen comprised CD8+ T cells from cultured PBMCs, sampled from culture after CMV antigen stimulation. The receptor was isolated from a human donor in good health (CMV status not recorded). Some clones in this sample may be carry-over from other donors' samples. The chain is made from TRBV28 and TRBJ2-2, and 10 junctional nucleotides match TRBD1. The CDR3 protein: CASSLFGTGDTGELFF. The DNA sequence reads TGTGCCAGCAGTTTATTTGGGACAGGGGATACCGGGGAGCTGTTTTTT. The CDR3 plus the reference TRBV28 and TRBJ2-2 genes for the other parts give the full variable domain: DVKVTQSSRYLVKRTGEKVFLECVQDMDHENMFWYRQDPGLGLRLIYFSYDVKMKEKGDIPEGYSVSREKKERFSLILESASTNQTSMYLCASSLFGTGDTGELFFGEGSRLTVL.